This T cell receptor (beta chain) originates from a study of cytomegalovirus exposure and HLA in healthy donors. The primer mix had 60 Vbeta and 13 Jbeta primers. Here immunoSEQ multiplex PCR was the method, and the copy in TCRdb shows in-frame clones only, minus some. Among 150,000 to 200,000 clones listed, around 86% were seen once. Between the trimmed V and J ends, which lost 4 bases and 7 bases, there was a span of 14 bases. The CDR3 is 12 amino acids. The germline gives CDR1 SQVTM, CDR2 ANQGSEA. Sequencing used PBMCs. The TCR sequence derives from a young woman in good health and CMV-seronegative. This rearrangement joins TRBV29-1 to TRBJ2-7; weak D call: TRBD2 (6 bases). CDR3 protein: CSVVAGPSEQYF. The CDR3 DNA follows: TGCAGCGTTGTGGCGGGACCTTCAGAGCAGTACTTC.